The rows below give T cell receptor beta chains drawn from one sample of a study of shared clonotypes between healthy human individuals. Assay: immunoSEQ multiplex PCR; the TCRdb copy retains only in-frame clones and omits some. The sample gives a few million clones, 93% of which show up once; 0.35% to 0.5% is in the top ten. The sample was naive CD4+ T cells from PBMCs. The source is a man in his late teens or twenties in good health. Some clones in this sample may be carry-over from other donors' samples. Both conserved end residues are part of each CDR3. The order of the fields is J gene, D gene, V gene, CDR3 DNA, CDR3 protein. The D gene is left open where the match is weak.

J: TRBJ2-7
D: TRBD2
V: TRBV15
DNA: TGTGCCACCAGCAGACTTAGCGGGAGACTCATCGAGCAGTACTTC
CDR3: CATSRLSGRLIEQYF

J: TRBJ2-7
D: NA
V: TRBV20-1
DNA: TGCAGTGCTAGAAGGCCCTACGAGCAGTACTTC
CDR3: CSARRPYEQYF

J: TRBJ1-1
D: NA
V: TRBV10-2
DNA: TGCGCCAGCAGCTTAGGGGGGGAAACTGAAGCTTTCTTT
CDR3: CASSLGGETEAFF

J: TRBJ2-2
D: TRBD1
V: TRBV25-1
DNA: TGTGCCAGCAGCTCGGACAGGGGCTATACCGGGGAGCTGTTTTTT
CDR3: CASSSDRGYTGELFF

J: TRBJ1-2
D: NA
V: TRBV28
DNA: TGTGCCAGCAGTTTACCTACGGATGGCTACACCTTC
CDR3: CASSLPTDGYTF

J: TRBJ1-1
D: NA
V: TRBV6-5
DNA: TGTGCCAGCAGGGCCCTGGGAACTGCGAACACTGAAGCTTTCTTT
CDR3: CASRALGTANTEAFF

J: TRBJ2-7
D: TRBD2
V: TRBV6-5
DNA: TGTGCCAGCAGTTTAGTAGCGGGATACTCCTACGAGCAGTACTTC
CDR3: CASSLVAGYSYEQYF

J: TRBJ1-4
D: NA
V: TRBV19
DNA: TGTGCCAGTAGTTCCGGGACGGCTAGCGGGAGTGAAAAACTGTTTTTT
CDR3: CASSSGTASGSEKLFF

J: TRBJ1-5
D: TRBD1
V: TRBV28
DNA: TGTGCCAGCAGTGGATCAGGGGGACAGAATAGCAATCAGCCCCAGCATTTT
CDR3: CASSGSGGQNSNQPQHF

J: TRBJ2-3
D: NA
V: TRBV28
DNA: TGTGCCAGCAGACCATCCTCAGATACGCAGTATTTT
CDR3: CASRPSSDTQYF

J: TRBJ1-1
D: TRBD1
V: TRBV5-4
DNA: TGTGCCAGCAGCTTTGACAGGGTCGGAGCTTTCTTT
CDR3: CASSFDRVGAFF

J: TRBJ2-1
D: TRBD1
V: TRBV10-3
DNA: TGTGCCATCAGTGAAGGGACAGGGGGCTACAATGAGCAGTTCTTC
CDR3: CAISEGTGGYNEQFF

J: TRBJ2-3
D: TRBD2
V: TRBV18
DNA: TGTGCCAGCTCAGCGGTAGCGGGAGGGCCGGCAGATACGCAGTATTTT
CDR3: CASSAVAGGPADTQYF

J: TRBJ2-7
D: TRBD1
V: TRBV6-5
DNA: TGTGCCAGCAGGGGGACAGTTGGTTACGAGCAGTACTTC
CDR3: CASRGTVGYEQYF

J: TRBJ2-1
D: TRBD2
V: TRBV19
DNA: TGTGCCAGTACCGAGCGAAAGACTAGCGGGCTCTACAATGAGCAGTTCTTC
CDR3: CASTERKTSGLYNEQFF

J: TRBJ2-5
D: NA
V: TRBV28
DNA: TGTGCCAGCAGTCCCCAGGGCGCCCCGCTTGGGTGGGAGACCCAGTACTTC
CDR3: CASSPQGAPLGWETQYF